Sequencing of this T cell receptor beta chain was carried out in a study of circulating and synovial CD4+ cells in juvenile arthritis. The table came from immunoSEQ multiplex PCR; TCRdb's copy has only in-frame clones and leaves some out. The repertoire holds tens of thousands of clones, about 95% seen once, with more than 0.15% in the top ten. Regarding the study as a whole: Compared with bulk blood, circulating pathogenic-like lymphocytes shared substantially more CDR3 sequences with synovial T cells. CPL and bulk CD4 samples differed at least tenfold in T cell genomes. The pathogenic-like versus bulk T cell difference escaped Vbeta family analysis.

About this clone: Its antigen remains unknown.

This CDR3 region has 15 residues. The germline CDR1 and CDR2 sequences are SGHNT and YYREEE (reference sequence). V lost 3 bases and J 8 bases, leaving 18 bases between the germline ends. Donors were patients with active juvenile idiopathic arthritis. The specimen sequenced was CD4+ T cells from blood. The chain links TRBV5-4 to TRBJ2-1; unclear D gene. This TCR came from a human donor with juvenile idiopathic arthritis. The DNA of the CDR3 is TGTGCCAGCAGCTCGAGTAGTGTAAATGTCTATGAGCAGTTCTTC. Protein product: CASSSSSVNVYEQFF.